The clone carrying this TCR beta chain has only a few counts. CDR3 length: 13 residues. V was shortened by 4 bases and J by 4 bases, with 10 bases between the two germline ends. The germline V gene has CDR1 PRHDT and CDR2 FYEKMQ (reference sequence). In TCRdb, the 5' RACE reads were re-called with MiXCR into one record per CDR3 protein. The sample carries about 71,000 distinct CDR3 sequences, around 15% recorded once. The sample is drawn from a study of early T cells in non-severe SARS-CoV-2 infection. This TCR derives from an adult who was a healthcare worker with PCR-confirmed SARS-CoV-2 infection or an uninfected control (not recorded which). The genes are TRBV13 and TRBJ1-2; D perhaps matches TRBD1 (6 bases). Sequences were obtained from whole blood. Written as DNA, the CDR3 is TGTGCCAGCAGCTCCTTGGACAGCTATGGCTACACCTTC. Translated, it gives CASSSLDSYGYTF.